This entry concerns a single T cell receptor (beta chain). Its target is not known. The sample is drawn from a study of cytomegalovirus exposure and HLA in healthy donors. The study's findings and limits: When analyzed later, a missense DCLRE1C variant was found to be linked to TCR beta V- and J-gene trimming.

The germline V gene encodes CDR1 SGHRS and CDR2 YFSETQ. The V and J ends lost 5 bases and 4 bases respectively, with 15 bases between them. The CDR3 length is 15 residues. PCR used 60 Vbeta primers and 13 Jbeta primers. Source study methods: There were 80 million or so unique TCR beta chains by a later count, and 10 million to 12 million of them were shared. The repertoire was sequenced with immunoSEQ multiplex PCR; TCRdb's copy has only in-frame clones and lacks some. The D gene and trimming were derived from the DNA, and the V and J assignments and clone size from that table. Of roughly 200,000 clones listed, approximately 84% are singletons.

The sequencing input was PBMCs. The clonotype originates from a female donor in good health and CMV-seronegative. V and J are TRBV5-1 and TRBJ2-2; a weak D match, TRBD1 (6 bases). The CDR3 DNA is TGCGCCAGCAGTTCAGGGGAAGGGAGCACCGGGGAGCTGTTTTTT. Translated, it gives CASSSGEGSTGELFF.